Shown below are 2 T cell receptor beta chains from a single sample sequenced in a study of blood T cells in healthy people across ages. A sample-barcoded 5' primer and a J-beta primer mix were used in a second PCR of roughly 6 to 11 cycles. TCRdb analysed the 5' RACE reads with MiXCR anew, one entry per CDR3 protein. The data show some 900,000 distinct CDR3 sequences, with roughly 26% seen just once and 15% to 20% held by the top ten. Material for sequencing was blood. These receptors all come from a woman older than 75 in good health.

With respect to this clonotype: A much larger clonotype is one base distant, so this may be a read error. This chain connects TRBV30 to TRBJ2-4; 9 bases align to TRBD1. The last part of the DNA fits TRBJ2-5 better; the J call may be wrong. The CDR3 covers 15 residues. Germline loops: CDR1 GTSNPN, CDR2 SVGIG (reference sequence). DNA for the CDR3: TGTGCCTGGGTTAGAACGACAGGGGGAAGGGAGACCCAGTACTTC. It yields the protein CAWVRTTGGRETQYF.

The chain is built from TRBV20-1 and TRBJ2-2; 7 bases match TRBD2. Germline-derived CDR1 and CDR2 are DFQATT and SNEGSKA (reference sequence). The CDR3 has 14 amino acids. The V and J ends lost 2 bases and 5 bases, in that order; junction bases with no gene match: 5. This CDR3 is CSARKPGGTGELFF. CDR3 coding DNA: TGCAGTGCTAGAAAGCCCGGGGGGACCGGGGAGCTGTTTTTT.